A single sample gave rise to the 30 T cell receptor beta chains below, sequenced in a study of blood T cell repertoires in COVID-19. Clones were sequenced by immunoSEQ multiplex PCR, and TCRdb holds only the in-frame ones, with some missing. Altogether fewer than 250,000 clones are present, approximately 84% being singletons, with the ten largest covering approximately 10%. Sequenced material: peripheral blood. All receptors derive from a man in his fifties or sixties with COVID-19, enrolled during active disease.

This clone was found once. The chain links TRBV7-3 to TRBJ1-5, with D possibly being TRBD1 (5 bases). The CDR3 is made up of 13 amino acids. V was trimmed by 0 bases and J by 6 bases, leaving 6 bases between them. Germline CDR1 and CDR2: SGHTA and FQGTGA. CDR3 nucleotides: TGTGCCAGCAGCTTAACAGGGGCTCAGCCCCAGCATTTT. Protein product: CASSLTGAQPQHF.

This rearrangement joins TRBV7-9 to TRBJ1-6; D unresolved. The CDR3 sequence is 16 residues long. Trimming pared 4 bases from V and 6 bases from J, leaving 16 bases between. Germline V CDR1 and CDR2: SEHNR, FQNEAQ (reference sequence). The CDR3, as DNA: TGTGCCAGCAGCTCTAGCAGCGGGAGGGTTAATTCACCCCTCCACTTT. Translated, it gives CASSSSSGRVNSPLHF.

The CDR3 sequence: CASSRESENYGYTF. The CDR3 bases are TGCGCCAGCAGCAGGGAGTCCGAGAACTATGGCTACACCTTC. This chain uses TRBV5-1 with TRBJ1-2; D is uncertain. The V gene lost 4 bases and the J gene lost 2 bases, with 12 bases spanning the gap. The V gene's germline CDR1 is SGHRS and CDR2 YFSETQ. This CDR3 is built from 14 residues.

CDR3 sequence reads: CASSSLSGSSLGYGYTF. CDR3 DNA: TGTGCCAGCAGCTCCCTCTCAGGGTCCAGTCTGGGCTATGGCTACACCTTC. The chain employs TRBV7-9 and TRBJ1-2; possibly TRBD1 for D (5 bases). From germline, CDR1 is SEHNR and CDR2 FQNEAQ (reference sequence). This CDR3 is built from 17 residues. V lost 4 bases and J lost 4, with 22 bases in between.

The chain links TRBV28 to TRBJ1-2; D possibly corresponds to TRBD1 (5 bases). The CDR3 spans 16 residues. CDR1 MDHEN and CDR2 SYDVKM come from the germline V gene. V lost 2 bases, J lost 8 bases, and 21 bases lay in between. The CDR3 DNA sequence: TGTGCCAGCAGTTTAGTGCAGGGCTCCCAACTGGGAGGCTACACCTTC. This sequence encodes CASSLVQGSQLGGYTF.

The V gene is TRBV7-2, the J gene TRBJ1-4; 8 nucleotides align to TRBD1. This CDR3 contains 15 residues. The V and J ends lost 4 bases and 5 bases, in that order; junction bases with no gene match: 6. CDR1 and CDR2 from the germline V gene are SGHTA and FQGNSA. CDR3 DNA sequence: TGTGCCAGCAGCTCCCCTCGGACAGGGAATGAAAAACTGTTTTTT. It codes for CASSSPRTGNEKLFF.

The DNA of the CDR3 is TGTGCCAGTAGTATAGGGTTGGCTAGCGGGAGGGCCCACGAGCAGTACTTC. The encoded protein is CASSIGLASGRAHEQYF. This sequence joins TRBV19 and TRBJ2-7; 12 nucleotides match TRBD2. The V gene's germline CDR1 is LNHDA and CDR2 SQIVND (reference sequence). The trim removed 1 base at V and 5 bases at J, leaving 9 bases unmatched. This CDR3 is built from 17 residues. Drawing the rest from reference TRBV19 and TRBJ2-7, the complete variable domain is DGGITQSPKYLFRKEGQNVTLSCEQNLNHDAMYWYRQDPGQGLRLIYYSQIVNDFQKGDIAEGYSVSREKKESFPLTVTSAQKNPTAFYLCASSIGLASGRAHEQYFGPGTRLTVT.

This sequence joins TRBV6-6 and TRBJ1-4; TRBD1 might be the D (5 bases). V lost 6 bases to trimming and J lost 7 bases, with 9 bases between them. Germline V gene data show CDR1 as MNHNY and CDR2 as SVGAGI (reference sequence). This CDR3 comprises 12 residues. The DNA of the CDR3 is TGTGCCAGCAGCCAGGACACTGAAAAACTGTTTTTT. This translates into CASSQDTEKLFF.

The rearrangement uses TRBV9 and TRBJ2-5, with TRBD1 as a possible D gene (6 bases). CDR3 length: 16 amino acids. Germline V gene lookup returns CDR1 SGDLS and CDR2 YYNGEE. V was cut by 2 bases and J by 1 base, with 15 bases left in between. CDR3 nucleotide sequence: TGTGCCAGCAGCGTTCAAACCGGGACACTCCAAGAGACCCAGTACTTC. Translated, it gives CASSVQTGTLQETQYF.

This chain connects TRBV21-1 to TRBJ2-5; the D call in the table, TRBD2, was not verified against the DNA. TRBV21-1 is labeled a pseudogene. The CDR3 length is 11 residues. In nucleotides, the CDR3 is TGTGCCAGCACTCCAGCGGAGACCCAGTACTTC. It codes for CASTPAETQYF.

This chain joins TRBV7-8 and TRBJ2-1, with TRBD2 matching over 11 bases. The germline V gene encodes CDR1 SGHVS and CDR2 FQNEAQ. V shed 0 bases, J shed 5 bases, and the junction held 6 bases outside the gene matches. This CDR3 region has 17 residues. CDR3 DNA sequence: TGTGCCAGCAGCTTAGCGGAGGGACTAGCGGACCACAATGAGCAGTTCTTC. This sequence encodes CASSLAEGLADHNEQFF.

The chain has TRBV19 and TRBJ1-5; D is uncertain. The V end lost 8 bases, the J end lost 0 bases, and 8 bases lay between the germline ends. The CDR3 spans 13 residues. Germline V lookup: CDR1 LNHDA, CDR2 SQIVND (reference sequence). CDR3 sequence (DNA): TGTGCCAGTTCCTATAATAGCAATCAGCCCCAGCATTTT. Its translation: CASSYNSNQPQHF. The full variable domain, its missing parts supplied by reference TRBV19 and TRBJ1-5, is DGGITQSPKYLFRKEGQNVTLSCEQNLNHDAMYWYRQDPGQGLRLIYYSQIVNDFQKGDIAEGYSVSREKKESFPLTVTSAQKNPTAFYLCASSYNSNQPQHFGDGTRLSIL.

This rearrangement joins TRBV28 to TRBJ1-2; 12 nucleotides line up with TRBD1. Trimming removed 5 bases from V and 6 bases from J; junction bases left unmatched: 10. CDR1 is MDHEN and CDR2 is SYDVKM in the germline V gene. The CDR3 has 16 residues. The CDR3 loop reads CASSNSLGQGANGYTF. CDR3 DNA sequence: TGTGCCAGCAGTAACTCTCTGGGACAGGGGGCAAATGGCTACACCTTC.

This clone has a single count. The V gene is TRBV6-5, the J gene TRBJ2-7; TRBD2 might be the D (6 bases). Germline V gives CDR1 MNHEY, CDR2 SVGAGI. Trimming took 5 bases from V and 3 from J, leaving 11 bases between them. CDR3 length equals 13 residues. The CDR3 nucleotides read TGTGCCAGCAGTCCCACTAGCTACTACGAGCAGTACTTC. It codes for CASSPTSYYEQYF.

The sample holds one count of this clone. The rearrangement links TRBV13 to TRBJ2-3; 11 bases are a match to TRBD2. This CDR3 has 17 residues. The germline gives CDR1 PRHDT, CDR2 FYEKMQ (reference sequence). J gave up 2 bases and V 5 bases, and 9 bases lay outside the gene matches. The CDR3 DNA reads as TGTGCCAGCAGCCTGGGGCTAGCGGGGGGCCTCACAGATACGCAGTATTTT. It encodes CASSLGLAGGLTDTQYF.

This sequence joins TRBV5-1 and TRBJ2-1; TRBD2 agrees at 10 bases. The CDR3 has 16 residues. Trimming removed 1 base from V and 8 bases from J; junction bases left unmatched: 9. The germline gives CDR1 SGHRS, CDR2 YFSETQ. The CDR3 sequence is CASSLSPSGGMHEQFF. CDR3 nucleotides: TGCGCCAGCAGCTTGTCTCCTAGCGGGGGAATGCATGAGCAGTTCTTC. Combining the CDR3 with reference TRBV5-1 and TRBJ2-1 gives the whole variable domain KAGVTQTPRYLIKTRGQQVTLSCSPISGHRSVSWYQQTPGQGLQFLFEYFSETQRNKGNFPGRFSGRQFSNSRSEMNVSTLELGDSALYLCASSLSPSGGMHEQFFGPGTRLTVL.

The chain couples TRBV6-1 to TRBJ1-3; D gene ambiguous. The CDR3 is 11 residues long. Germline-derived CDR1 and CDR2 are MNHNS and SASEGT. The ends were cut back, 6 bases at V and 3 bases at J, with 3 bases in the middle. CDR3 amino acids: CASSLGNTIYF. The CDR3 nucleotides read TGTGCCAGCAGCCTTGGAAACACCATATATTTT.

The V call is TRBV6-6, the J call TRBJ2-7; the match to TRBD1 covers 8 bases. Germline V gene data show CDR1 as MNHNY and CDR2 as SVGAGI (reference sequence). The CDR3 covers 15 residues. Losses at the gene ends were 0 bases for V and 7 bases for J; bases not matched to a gene: 8. In DNA, the CDR3 is TGTGCCAGCAGTTACTCCGGGACAGGACTTACGGAGCAGTACTTC. Its protein product is CASSYSGTGLTEQYF.

The chain couples TRBV2 to TRBJ1-6; D ambiguous. V was trimmed by 3 bases and J by 10 bases, leaving 13 bases between them. CDR3 size: 14 residues. Germline CDR1 SNHLY, CDR2 FYNNEI. The CDR3 DNA reads as TGTGCCAGCAGTGAGGTGGGTGGGGAGTCACCCCTCCACTTT. Protein product: CASSEVGGESPLHF.

This chain links TRBV2 with TRBJ1-5, with TRBD1 matching 8 bases. Germline trimming cut 6 bases from V and 2 bases from J; bases unmatched to any gene: 9. CDR1 is SNHLY, CDR2 FYNNEI, per germline. The CDR3 length is 16 residues. The CDR3 loop reads CASSRDRPTGNQPQHF. Written as DNA, the CDR3 is TGTGCCAGCAGCCGGGACAGGCCCACTGGCAATCAGCCCCAGCATTTT.

V and J are TRBV28 and TRBJ1-4; 7 bases match TRBD1. The CDR3 consists of 14 residues. The germline V gene has CDR1 MDHEN and CDR2 SYDVKM. V shed 6 bases and J 9 bases; nucleotides not matched to a gene: 10. CDR3 DNA sequence: TGTGCCAGCAGCGCCCTGGACAGGAGACAAAAACTGTTTTTT. Encoded protein: CASSALDRRQKLFF.

This clone turned up a few times. The J gene is TRBJ2-3, the V gene TRBV2; D gene ambiguous. The CDR3 is 14 residues long. Germline V gives CDR1 SNHLY, CDR2 FYNNEI. V lost 8 bases and J lost 0, with 12 bases in between. CDR3 in amino acids: CASQQDGSTDTQYF. The CDR3 coding sequence is TGTGCCAGCCAGCAGGATGGAAGCACAGATACGCAGTATTTT.

V and J are TRBV24-1 and TRBJ1-4, with 7 bases lining up with TRBD1. This CDR3 is built from 15 residues. CDR1 and CDR2 from the germline V gene are KGHDR and SFDVKD. Germline trimming cut 4 bases from V and 5 bases from J; bases unmatched to any gene: 6. CDR3 in DNA: TGTGCCACCAGTGAAACCGGGACAGCGAATGAAAAACTGTTTTTT. Protein: CATSETGTANEKLFF.

The J gene is TRBJ1-1, the V gene TRBV3-1 (or the pseudogene TRBV3-2), with D possibly being TRBD1 (6 bases). Germline loops: CDR1 LGHDT, CDR2 YNNKEL (reference sequence). Deletions cut 5 bases from V and 1 base from J, with 11 bases between. The CDR3 is made up of 14 amino acids. This CDR3 is CASSNDRRNTEAFF. The CDR3 region has the DNA TGTGCCAGCAGCAACGACAGGAGGAACACTGAAGCTTTCTTT.

This chain uses TRBV3-1 (or the pseudogene TRBV3-2) with TRBJ2-7; TRBD1 might be the D (5 bases). CDR1 and CDR2 from the germline V gene are LGHDT and YNNKEL (reference sequence). Trimming left V 4 bases short and J 6 bases short, with 13 bases between. This CDR3 contains 13 residues. CDR3 in DNA: TGTGCCAGCAGCCCCCGCCAGGGCGGCGAGCAGTACTTC. This gives the protein CASSPRQGGEQYF.

V and J are TRBV7-9 and TRBJ2-3; TRBD2 is a possible D gene (5 bases). CDR1 is SEHNR and CDR2 is FQNEAQ in the germline V gene (reference sequence). This CDR3 is built from 14 residues. Trimming took 2 bases from V and 4 from J, leaving 10 bases between them. In DNA form, the CDR3 reads TGTGCCAGCAGCTTAAACGTGGGAGCAGATACGCAGTATTTT. Translating it yields CASSLNVGADTQYF.

This clone showed up just once. V usage is TRBV6-4 and J usage is TRBJ1-2; TRBD1 matches 7 bases. Germline V gives CDR1 MRHNA, CDR2 SNTAGT. CDR3 length: 15 residues. After removal of 0 bases from V and 4 bases from J, the junction contained 5 bases not matched to a gene. This chain's CDR3 is CASSDSGTAFYGYTF. The CDR3 nucleotides read TGTGCCAGCAGTGACTCGGGGACAGCGTTCTATGGCTACACCTTC.

This clone has only a few counts. The chain has TRBV5-5 and TRBJ2-2; 15 nucleotides align to TRBD2. CDR3 length equals 19 residues. The ends lost 4 bases at V and 2 bases at J; junction bases unmatched: 9. CDR1 and CDR2 from the germline V gene are SGHKS and YYEKEE (reference sequence). Written as DNA, the CDR3 is TGTGCCAGCAGCCTCAAGGGGACTAGCGGGGGGACAAACACCGGGGAGCTGTTTTTT. This sequence encodes CASSLKGTSGGTNTGELFF. The full variable domain, rest sourced from reference TRBV5-5 and TRBJ2-2, is DAGVTQSPTHLIKTRGQQVTLRCSPISGHKSVSWYQQVLGQGPQFIFQYYEKEERGRGNFPDRFSARQFPNYSSELNVNALLLGDSALYLCASSLKGTSGGTNTGELFFGEGSRLTVL.

The gene calls are TRBV3-1 (or the pseudogene TRBV3-2) and TRBJ1-6; 7 bases map to TRBD1. V dropped 1 base and J dropped 6; count of bases not matched to a gene: 6. The CDR3 contains 16 residues. The V gene's germline CDR1 is LGHDT and CDR2 YNNKEL (reference sequence). CDR3 DNA: TGTGCCAGCAGCCAAGGGGACAGCGCACTTAATTCACCCCTCCACTTT. As protein: CASSQGDSALNSPLHF.

The V call is TRBV5-1, the J call TRBJ1-2, with 7 bases that match TRBD1. Losses at the gene ends were 0 bases for V and 6 bases for J; bases not matched to a gene: 8. The CDR3 has 15 amino acids. From germline, CDR1 is SGHRS and CDR2 YFSETQ. The CDR3 sequence: CASSLDQGQMDGYTF. The CDR3, as DNA: TGCGCCAGCAGCTTGGATCAGGGACAGATGGATGGCTACACCTTC.